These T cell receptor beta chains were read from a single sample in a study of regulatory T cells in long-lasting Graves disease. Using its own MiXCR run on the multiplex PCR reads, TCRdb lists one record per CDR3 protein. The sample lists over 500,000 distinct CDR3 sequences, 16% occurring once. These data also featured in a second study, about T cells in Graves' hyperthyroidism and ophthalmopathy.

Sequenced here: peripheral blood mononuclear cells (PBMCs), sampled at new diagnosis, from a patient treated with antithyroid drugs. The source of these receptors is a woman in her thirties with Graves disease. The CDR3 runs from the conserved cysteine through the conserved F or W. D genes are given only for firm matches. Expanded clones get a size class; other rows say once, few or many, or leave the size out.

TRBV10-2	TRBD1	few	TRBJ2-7	CASGDRVYEQYF	TGCGCCAGCGGGGACAGGGTCTACGAGCAGTACTTC
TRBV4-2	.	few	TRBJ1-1	CASSQDWGGKNTEAFF	TGTGCCAGCAGCCAAGATTGGGGCGGCAAGAACACTGAAGCTTTCTTT
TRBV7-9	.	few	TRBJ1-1	CASSFFTGNTEAFF	TGTGCCAGCAGCTTCTTTACAGGGAACACTGAAGCTTTCTTT
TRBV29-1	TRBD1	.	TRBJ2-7	CSVEEGVQGSSYEQYF	TGCAGCGTTGAAGAAGGAGTACAGGGGAGCTCCTACGAGCAGTACTTC
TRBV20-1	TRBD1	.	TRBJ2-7	CSARSGTGMVEQYF	TGCAGTGCTAGATCCGGGACAGGGATGGTCGAGCAGTACTTC
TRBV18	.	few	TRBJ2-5	CASSPQGGETRYF	TGTGCCAGCTCACCACAGGGAGGAGAGACCCGGTACTTC
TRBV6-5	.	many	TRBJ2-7	CASSYSNRVLDEQYF	TGTGCCAGCAGTTACTCCAACAGAGTGCTCGACGAGCAGTACTTC
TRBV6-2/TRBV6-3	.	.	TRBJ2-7	CASRMGGEQYF	TGTGCCAGCAGAATGGGGGGTGAGCAGTACTTC
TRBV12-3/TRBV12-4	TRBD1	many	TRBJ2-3	CASSPRGISTDTQYF	TGTGCCAGCAGCCCCAGGGGGATTTCGACAGATACGCAGTATTTT
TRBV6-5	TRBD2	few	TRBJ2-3	CASSYSTSGIDTQYF	TGTGCCAGCAGTTACTCGACTAGCGGGATAGATACGCAGTATTTT
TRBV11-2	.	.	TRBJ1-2	CASSQGEIFNYGYTF	TGCGCCAGCAGCCAAGGGGAAATATTTAACTATGGCTACACCTTC
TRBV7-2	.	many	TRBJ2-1	CASSPMVSYNEQFF	TGTGCCAGCAGCCCTATGGTCTCCTACAATGAGCAGTTCTTC
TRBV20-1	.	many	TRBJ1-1	CSARGGAAEAFF	TGCAGTGCTAGAGGGGGGGCTGCTGAAGCTTTCTTT
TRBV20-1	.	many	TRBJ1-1	CSASGRENTEAFF	TGCAGTGCTAGCGGCAGGGAGAACACTGAAGCTTTCTTT
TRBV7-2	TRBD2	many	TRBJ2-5	CASSSPLTSGGGETQYF	TGTGCCAGCAGCTCCCCCCTAACTAGCGGCGGCGGGGAGACCCAGTACTTC
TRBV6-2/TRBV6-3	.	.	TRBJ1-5	CASSAFGAGNQPQHF	TGTGCCAGCAGTGCCTTTGGGGCCGGCAATCAGCCCCAGCATTTT
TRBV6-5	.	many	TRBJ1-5	CASSYSSSGSSNQPQHF	TGTGCCAGCAGTTACTCGTCGAGCGGCAGTAGCAATCAGCCCCAGCATTTT
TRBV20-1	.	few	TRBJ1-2	CSARDVNGNGYTF	TGCAGTGCTAGAGATGTAAATGGGAATGGCTACACCTTC
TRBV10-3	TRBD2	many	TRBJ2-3	CAAQAGGALDTQYF	TGTGCCGCCCAAGCGGGAGGGGCGCTTGATACGCAGTATTTT
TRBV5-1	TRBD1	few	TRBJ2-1	CASSLQPGQANEQFF	TGCGCCAGTAGCCTACAGCCGGGACAGGCCAATGAGCAGTTCTTC
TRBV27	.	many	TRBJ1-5	CASSLREGRQPQHF	TGTGCCAGCAGTTTGAGGGAGGGAAGACAGCCCCAGCATTTT
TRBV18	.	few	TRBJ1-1	CASSPVRVITEAFF	TGTGCCAGCTCACCAGTCAGGGTGATTACTGAAGCTTTCTTT
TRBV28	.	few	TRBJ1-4	CASGGGRNEKLFF	TGTGCCAGCGGGGGGGGCCGGAATGAAAAACTGTTTTTT